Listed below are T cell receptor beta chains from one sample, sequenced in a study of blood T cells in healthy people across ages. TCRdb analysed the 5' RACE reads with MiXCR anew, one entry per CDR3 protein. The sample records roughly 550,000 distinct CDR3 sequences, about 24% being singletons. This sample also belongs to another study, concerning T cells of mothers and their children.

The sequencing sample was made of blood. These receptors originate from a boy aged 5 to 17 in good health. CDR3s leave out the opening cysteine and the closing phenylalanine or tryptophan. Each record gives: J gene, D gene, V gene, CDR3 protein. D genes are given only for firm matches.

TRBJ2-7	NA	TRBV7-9	ASSRADYEQY
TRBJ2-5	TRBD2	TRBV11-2	ASSSRLGGFETQY
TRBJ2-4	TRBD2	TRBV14	ASSQGSSGVTLAKNIQY
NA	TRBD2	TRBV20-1	SARSLAGGGYEQY
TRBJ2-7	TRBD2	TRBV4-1	ASRLGAGSGEQY
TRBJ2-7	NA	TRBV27	ASSLRWDYEQY
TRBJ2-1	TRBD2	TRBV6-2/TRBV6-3	ASSSGGRGPTYNEQF
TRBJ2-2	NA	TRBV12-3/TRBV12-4	ASSLWAGANTGELF
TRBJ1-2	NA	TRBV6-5	ASSEGQTYYGYT
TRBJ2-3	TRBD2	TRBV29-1	SPSLAGQADTQY
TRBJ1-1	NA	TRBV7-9	ASRPDLANTEAF
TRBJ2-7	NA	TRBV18	ASSPQGDSYEQY
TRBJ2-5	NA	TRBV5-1	ASSLNERLETQY
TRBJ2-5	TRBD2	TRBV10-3	ASEGLASGEQY
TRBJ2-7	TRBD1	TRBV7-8	ASSAGQGGNYEQY
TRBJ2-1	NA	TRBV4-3	ASSQASPSRHNEQF
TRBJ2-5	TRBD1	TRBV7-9	ASSLGQGKEIQY
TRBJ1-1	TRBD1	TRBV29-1	SVQGGSTEAF
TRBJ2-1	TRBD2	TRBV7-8	ASSPPSGSEEQF
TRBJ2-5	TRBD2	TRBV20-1	SARDAAGGQQTQY
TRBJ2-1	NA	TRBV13	ASSFGTGPLYNEQF
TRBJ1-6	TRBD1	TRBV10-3	AITEGQGNPTLH
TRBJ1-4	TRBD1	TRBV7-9	ASSSGGQGREKLF
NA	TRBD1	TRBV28	ASSLRTGGRETQY
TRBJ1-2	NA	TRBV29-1	SVGTGGAGYGYT
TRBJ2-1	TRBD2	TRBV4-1	ASSPPPVGLERISEVGYNEQF
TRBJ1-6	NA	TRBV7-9	ASSLGSGSYNSPLH